The present entry profiles one T cell receptor beta chain with its context. This sample was taken from a study of CD8 T cells in Susac syndrome. In contrast to the negatively isolated CD8+ and CD4+ T cells, TEMRA cells were FACS-enriched. With random hexamers, reverse transcription was performed on about 0.5 to 1 ug of RNA. TCR beta CDR3 was amplified by immunoSEQ multiplex PCR. This amplification extended across 54 Vbeta and 13 Jbeta segments. Each CDR3 protein is one row after TCRdb ran MiXCR on the immunoSEQ multiplex PCR reads. The sample yields 210,000 or so distinct CDR3 sequences, approximately 94% seen once. Germline lookup yields CDR1 LGHDT and CDR2 YNNKEL (reference sequence). The CDR3 consists of 12 residues. V was pared by 0 bases and J by 8 bases, with 7 bases between.

This chain connects TRBV3-1 to TRBJ1-1; D uncertain. The clonotype comes from a human donor with Susac syndrome. The sample taken for sequencing was CD4+ T cells from PBMCs. CDR3 in DNA: TGTGCCAGCAGCCAAGAGGCGAGGGAAGCTTTCTTT. This gives the protein CASSQEAREAFF. Full variable domain (rest looked up from reference TRBV3-1 and TRBJ1-1): DTAVSQTPKYLVTQMGNDKSIKCEQNLGHDTMYWYKQDSKKFLKIMFSYNNKELIINETVPNRFSPKSPDKAHLNLHINSLELGDSAVYFCASSQEAREAFFGQGTRLTVV.